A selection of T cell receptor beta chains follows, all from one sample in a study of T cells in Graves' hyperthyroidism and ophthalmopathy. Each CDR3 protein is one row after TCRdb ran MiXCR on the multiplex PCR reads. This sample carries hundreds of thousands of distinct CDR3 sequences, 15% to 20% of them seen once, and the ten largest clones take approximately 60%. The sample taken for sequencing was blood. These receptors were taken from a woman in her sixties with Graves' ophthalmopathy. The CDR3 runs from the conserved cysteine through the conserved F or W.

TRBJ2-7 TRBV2 CASTGLTYEQYF
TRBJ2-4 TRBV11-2 CASSPGGIQYF
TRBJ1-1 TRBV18 CASSRQGVSDTEAFF
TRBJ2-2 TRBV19 CASSIGPNTGELFF
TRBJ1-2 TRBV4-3 CASSQAPPPQRGGYTF
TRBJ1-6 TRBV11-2 CASSSGQANSPLHF
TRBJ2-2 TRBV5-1 CASSLSGRGDTGELFF
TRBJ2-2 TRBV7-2 CASSLSGTNTGELFF
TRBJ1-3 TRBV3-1 CASSHRDSGNTIYF
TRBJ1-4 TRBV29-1 CSVEDPGNEKLFF
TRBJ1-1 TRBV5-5 CASSFPRGGTEAFF
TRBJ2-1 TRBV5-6 CASSIRTGYNEQFF
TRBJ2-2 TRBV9 CASSFRVANTGELFF
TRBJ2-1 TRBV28 CASSSLRYLSYNEQFF
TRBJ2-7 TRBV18 CASSTSGGAYEQYF
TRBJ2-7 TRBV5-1 CASSLGVTSYEQYF
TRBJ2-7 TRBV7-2 CASSLSERGGYEQYF
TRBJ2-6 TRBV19 CASSFHSPESSGANVLTF
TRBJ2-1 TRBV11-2 CASSPSGGGVNEQFF
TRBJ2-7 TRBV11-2 CASSLLAGLNYEQYF
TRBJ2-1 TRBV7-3 CASRAGLYNEQFF
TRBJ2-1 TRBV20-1 CSAREASSSYNEQFF
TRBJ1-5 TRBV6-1 CASSEALGGEPQHF
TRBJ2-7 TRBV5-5 CASSLSGGSSYEQYF
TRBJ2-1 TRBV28 CASSPPYYEQFF
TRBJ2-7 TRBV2 CASVGTANPYEQYF